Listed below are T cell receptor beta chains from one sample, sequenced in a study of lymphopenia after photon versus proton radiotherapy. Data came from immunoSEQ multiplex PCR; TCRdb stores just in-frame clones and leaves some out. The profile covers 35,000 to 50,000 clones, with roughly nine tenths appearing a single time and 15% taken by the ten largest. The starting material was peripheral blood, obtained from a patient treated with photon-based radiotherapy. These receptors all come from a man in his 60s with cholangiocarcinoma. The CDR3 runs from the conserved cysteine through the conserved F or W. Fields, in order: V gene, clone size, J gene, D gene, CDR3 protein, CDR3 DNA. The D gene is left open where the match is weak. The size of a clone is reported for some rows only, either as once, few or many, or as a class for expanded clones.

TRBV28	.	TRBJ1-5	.	CASRGWGGSNQPQHF	TGTGCCAGCAGGGGATGGGGGGGCAGCAATCAGCCCCAGCATTTT
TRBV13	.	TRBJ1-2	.	CASRKQGFFGYTF	TGTGCCAGCAGGAAACAGGGTTTCTTTGGCTACACCTTC
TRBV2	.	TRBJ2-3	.	CASNERGSQGADTQYF	TGTGCCAGCAACGAACGGGGGTCGCAGGGTGCAGATACGCAGTATTTT
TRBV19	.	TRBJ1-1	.	CASRLQRGGTEAFF	TGTGCCAGCAGGCTCCAACGTGGGGGCACTGAAGCTTTCTTT
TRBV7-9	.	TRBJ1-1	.	CASSPSPGQTNTEAFF	TGTGCCAGCAGCCCTAGCCCAGGACAGACGAACACTGAAGCTTTCTTT
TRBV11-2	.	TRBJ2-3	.	CASSLDLGWQGSDTQYF	TGTGCCAGCAGCTTAGATCTGGGCTGGCAGGGATCAGATACGCAGTATTTT
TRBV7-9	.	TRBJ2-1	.	CASSLVGGGSSYNEQFF	TGTGCCAGCAGCTTAGTCGGCGGGGGCAGCTCCTACAATGAGCAGTTCTTC
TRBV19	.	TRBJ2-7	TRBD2	CASSNSGGDYEQYF	TGTGCCAGTAGCAACAGCGGGGGAGACTACGAGCAGTACTTC
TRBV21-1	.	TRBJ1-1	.	CASSVGQYSTEAFF	TGTGCCAGCAGCGTTGGACAGTATAGTACTGAAGCTTTCTTT
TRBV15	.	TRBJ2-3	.	CATSRGGYADTQYF	TGTGCCACCAGCAGAGGGGGGTATGCGGATACGCAGTATTTT
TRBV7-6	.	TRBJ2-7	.	CASSLDPTSGEQYF	TGTGCCAGCAGCTTAGACCCCACTTCGGGCGAGCAGTACTTC
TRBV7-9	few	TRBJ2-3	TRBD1	CASSLDDRGILNTQYF	TGTGCCAGCAGCTTAGACGACAGGGGAATCTTGAATACGCAGTATTTT
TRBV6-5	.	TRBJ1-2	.	CASSFSSRAIYGYTF	TGTGCCAGCAGTTTTTCCTCCAGGGCCATCTATGGCTACACCTTC
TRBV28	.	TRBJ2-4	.	CASSSQGTLAKNIQYF	TGTGCCAGCAGTTCCCAGGGGACCTTAGCCAAAAACATTCAGTACTTC
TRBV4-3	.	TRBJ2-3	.	CASSQHAERTQYF	TGCGCCAGCAGCCAACATGCGGAAAGGACGCAGTATTTT
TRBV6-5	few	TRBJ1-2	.	CASSKWDETNYGYTF	TGTGCCAGCAGCAAATGGGACGAAACTAACTATGGCTACACCTTC
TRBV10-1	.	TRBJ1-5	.	CASSEGMGPHSNQPQHF	TGCGCCAGCAGTGAAGGTATGGGACCTCATAGCAATCAGCCCCAGCATTTT
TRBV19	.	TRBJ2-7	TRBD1	CASSINGYRGSSYEQYF	TGTGCCAGTAGTATAAATGGTTACAGGGGTTCGTCCTACGAGCAGTACTTC
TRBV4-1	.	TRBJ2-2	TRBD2	CASSQVFKLAGGLNTGELFF	TGCGCCAGCAGCCAAGTTTTTAAACTAGCGGGAGGGCTAAATACCGGGGAGCTGTTTTTT
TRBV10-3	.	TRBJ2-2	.	CAISDVAGYTGELFF	TGTGCCATCAGTGATGTTGCGGGGTACACCGGGGAGCTGTTTTTT
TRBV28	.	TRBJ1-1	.	CASTQVNFEAFF	TGTGCCAGCACGCAGGTGAACTTCGAAGCTTTCTTT
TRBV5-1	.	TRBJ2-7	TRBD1	CASSWGQGSYEQYF	TGCGCCAGCAGCTGGGGACAGGGGTCCTACGAGCAGTACTTC
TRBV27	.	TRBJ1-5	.	CASSYNSNQPQHF	TGTGCCAGCAGTTATAATAGCAATCAGCCCCAGCATTTT
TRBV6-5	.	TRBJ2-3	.	CASRRGDTQYF	TGTGCCAGTAGAAGAGGAGATACGCAGTATTTT
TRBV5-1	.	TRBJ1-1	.	CASSGFGETEAFF	TGCGCCAGCAGCGGGTTCGGGGAAACTGAAGCTTTCTTT
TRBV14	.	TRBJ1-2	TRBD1	CASSWGQADGYTF	TGTGCCAGCAGCTGGGGACAGGCAGATGGCTACACCTTC
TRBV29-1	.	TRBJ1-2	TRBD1	CSAYPDRGSLYGYTF	TGCAGCGCATACCCGGACAGGGGAAGTCTCTATGGCTACACCTTC
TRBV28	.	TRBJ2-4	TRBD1	CASSPRDSDISKNIQYF	TGTGCCAGCAGTCCCCGGGACAGTGATATTTCCAAAAACATTCAGTACTTC
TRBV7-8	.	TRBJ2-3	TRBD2	CASSLDAGGTDTQYF	TGTGCCAGCAGCTTAGACGCGGGGGGCACAGATACGCAGTATTTT
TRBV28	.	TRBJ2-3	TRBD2	CASSLVLAGGPDTQYF	TGTGCCAGCAGTTTAGTTCTAGCGGGGGGGCCAGATACGCAGTATTTT
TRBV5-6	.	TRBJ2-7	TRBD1	CASSLFRTGNYEQYF	TGTGCCAGCAGCTTGTTTAGGACAGGCAACTACGAGCAGTACTTC
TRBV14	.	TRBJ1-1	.	CASSQATGQFNTEAFF	TGTGCCAGCAGCCAAGCGACCGGACAGTTTAACACTGAAGCTTTCTTT
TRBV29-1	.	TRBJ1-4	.	CSVGWGENEKLFF	TGCAGCGTTGGTTGGGGCGAAAATGAAAAACTGTTTTTT
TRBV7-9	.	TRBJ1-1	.	CASSLWRDTEAFF	TGTGCCAGCAGCTTATGGAGGGACACTGAAGCTTTCTTT
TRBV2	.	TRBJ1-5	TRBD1	CASSEPAGGIQPQHF	TGTGCCAGCAGTGAACCGGCAGGGGGTATTCAGCCCCAGCATTTT
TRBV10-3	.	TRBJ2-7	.	CAISEVGRAYEQYF	TGTGCCATCAGTGAGGTGGGCAGGGCCTACGAGCAGTACTTC
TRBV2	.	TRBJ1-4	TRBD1	CASSEAEGGAREKLFF	TGTGCCAGCAGTGAAGCGGAAGGGGGCGCAAGGGAAAAACTGTTTTTT
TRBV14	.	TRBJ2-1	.	CASSSGSHNYNEQFF	TGTGCCAGCAGCAGCGGGTCCCACAATTACAATGAGCAGTTCTTC
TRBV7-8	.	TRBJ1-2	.	CASSLGEGRSYGYTF	TGTGCCAGCAGCTTAGGTGAGGGGCGAAGTTATGGCTATACCTTC
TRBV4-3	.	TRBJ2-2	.	CASSQDPGFPGELFF	TGCGCCAGCAGCCAAGATCCAGGGTTCCCCGGGGAGCTGTTTTTT
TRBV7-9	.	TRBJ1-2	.	CASSLDIYGYTF	TGTGCCAGCAGCTTAGACATCTATGGCTACACCTTC
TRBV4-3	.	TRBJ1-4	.	CASSQDTGSGEKLFF	TGCGCCAGCAGCCAAGATACCGGGTCTGGTGAAAAACTGTTTTTT
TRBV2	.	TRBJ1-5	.	CASSELRGSNQPQHF	TGTGCCAGCAGTGAATTGCGGGGAAGCAATCAGCCCCAGCATTTT
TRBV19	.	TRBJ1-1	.	CASSRGDMLREAFF	TGTGCCAGTAGTAGAGGGGATATGTTGAGGGAAGCTTTCTTT
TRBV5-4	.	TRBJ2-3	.	CASSPGATSGTDTQYF	TGTGCCAGCAGCCCGGGAGCCACGTCCGGCACAGATACGCAGTATTTT
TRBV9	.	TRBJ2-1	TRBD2	CASSAVGLAGGEQFF	TGTGCCAGCAGCGCCGTGGGACTAGCGGGAGGTGAGCAGTTCTTC
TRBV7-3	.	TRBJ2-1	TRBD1	CASSSSGTARGEQFF	TGTGCCAGCAGCTCCTCCGGGACAGCAAGAGGTGAGCAGTTCTTC
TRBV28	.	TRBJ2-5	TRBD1	CASSPSGGQGAGETQYF	TGTGCCAGCAGTCCCTCGGGGGGACAGGGGGCCGGAGAGACCCAGTACTTC
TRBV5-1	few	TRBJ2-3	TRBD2	CASSVGTTTDTQYF	TGCGCCAGCAGCGTCGGGACTACCACAGATACGCAGTATTTT
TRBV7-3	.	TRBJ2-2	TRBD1	CASSFTGGRTGELFF	TGTGCCAGCAGCTTCACAGGGGGGCGCACCGGGGAGCTGTTTTTT
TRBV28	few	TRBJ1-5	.	CASSGSLRRHF	TGTGCCAGCAGTGGGTCCTTACGACGGCATTTT
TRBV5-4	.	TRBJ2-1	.	CASSLDFSTAEQFF	TGTGCCAGCAGCTTGGATTTTTCAACGGCTGAGCAGTTCTTC
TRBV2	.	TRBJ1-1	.	CASSERSGGNTEAFF	TGTGCCAGCAGTGAGAGGAGTGGGGGGAACACTGAAGCTTTCTTT
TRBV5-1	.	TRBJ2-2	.	CASSLEGSWVGELFF	TGCGCCAGCAGCTTGGAAGGCAGCTGGGTAGGGGAGCTGTTTTTT
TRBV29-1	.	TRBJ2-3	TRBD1	CSVEPGTGGGDTQYF	TGCAGCGTCGAACCCGGGACAGGGGGCGGGGATACGCAGTATTTT